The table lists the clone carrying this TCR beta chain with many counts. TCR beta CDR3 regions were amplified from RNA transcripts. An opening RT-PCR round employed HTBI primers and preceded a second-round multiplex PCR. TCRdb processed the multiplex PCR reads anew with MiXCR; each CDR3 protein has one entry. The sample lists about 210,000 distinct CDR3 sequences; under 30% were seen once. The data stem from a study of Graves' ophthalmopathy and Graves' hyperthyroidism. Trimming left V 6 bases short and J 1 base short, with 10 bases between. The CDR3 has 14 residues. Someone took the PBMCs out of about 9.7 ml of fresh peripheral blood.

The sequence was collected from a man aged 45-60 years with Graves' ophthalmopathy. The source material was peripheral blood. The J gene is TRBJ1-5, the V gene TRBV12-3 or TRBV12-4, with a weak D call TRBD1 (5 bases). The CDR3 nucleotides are TGTGCCAGCAGGTCCGGGGCAAGCAATCAGCCCCAGCATTTT. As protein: CASRSGASNQPQHF.